The 31 T cell receptor beta chains reported below all come from one sample, sequenced in a study of blood T cell repertoires in COVID-19. Data came from immunoSEQ multiplex PCR; TCRdb stores just in-frame clones and leaves some out. The data contain about 120,000 clones, about 90% of them singletons. The sequencing sample was made of peripheral blood. The receptors originated from a woman between 65 and 79 years old with acute or convalescent COVID-19.

This rearrangement joins TRBV20-1 to TRBJ2-1; D not resolved. The CDR3 covers 11 residues. CDR1 is DFQATT and CDR2 is SNEGSKA in the germline V gene (reference sequence). V lost 4 bases, J lost 5 bases, and 6 bases lay in between. CDR3 coding DNA: TGCAGTGCTAAGTACAACAATGAGCAGTTCTTC. Translation gives CSAKYNNEQFF.

This chain uses TRBV5-1 with TRBJ2-3; 8 bases are shared with TRBD2. CDR3 length equals 15 residues. Germline CDR1 and CDR2: SGHRS and YFSETQ. The trim removed 5 bases at V and 2 bases at J, leaving 7 bases unmatched. CDR3 coding DNA: TGCGCCAGCAGTTTCTACGGGGGGGCCACAGATACGCAGTATTTT. Encoded protein: CASSFYGGATDTQYF.

V and J are TRBV5-4 and TRBJ2-7; possible D gene TRBD1, 5 bases. V lost 4 bases, J lost 1 base, and 15 bases lay in between. Germline assignment: CDR1 SGHNT and CDR2 YYREEE (reference sequence). This CDR3 has 15 residues. CDR3 in amino acids: CASSPLLTDSYEQYF. The CDR3 DNA reads as TGTGCCAGCAGCCCCCTTTTGACAGATTCCTACGAGCAGTACTTC.

The chain combines TRBV10-1 with TRBJ1-5, with TRBD1 as a possible D gene (5 bases). From germline, CDR1 is WNHNN and CDR2 SYGVQD (reference sequence). CDR3 length: 14 residues. With 6 bases removed from V and 0 bases from J, the gap between germline ends came to 9 bases. The CDR3 sequence: CASRGQFSNQPQHF. In DNA, the CDR3 is TGCGCCAGCAGGGGGCAGTTTAGCAATCAGCCCCAGCATTTT.

As regards this clone: This sample includes further DNA sequences coding for the same CDR3. The rearrangement links TRBV12-5 to TRBJ1-5; no clear D gene. V shed 1 base and J shed 0 bases, with 4 bases lying between them. The CDR3 totals 14 residues. CDR1 and CDR2 (germline): LGHNT, FRNRAP. The CDR3 protein is CASGLGDSNQPQHF. The CDR3 DNA reads as TGTGCTAGTGGTTTGGGCGATAGCAATCAGCCCCAGCATTTT.

V and J are TRBV2 and TRBJ1-5; 7 positions match TRBD1. The junction had 7 bases not matched to a gene; V was cut back by 7 bases and J by 4 bases. Germline CDR1 is SNHLY and CDR2 is FYNNEI. The CDR3 is made up of 14 amino acids. CDR3 in DNA: TGTGCCAGCACCCCGGGACAGTCAAATCAGCCCCAGCATTTT. Translated, it gives CASTPGQSNQPQHF.

The chain combines TRBV19 with TRBJ1-4; 7 bases align to TRBD1. The V segment lost 7 bases and the J segment 8 bases; nucleotides outside the gene matches: 10. The CDR3 has 14 residues. Per germline, CDR1 LNHDA and CDR2 SQIVND (reference sequence). CDR3 region: CASTPDRAVEKLFF. The CDR3, as DNA: TGTGCCAGTACCCCCGACAGGGCTGTAGAAAAACTGTTTTTT. The full variable domain, its missing parts supplied by reference TRBV19 and TRBJ1-4, is DGGITQSPKYLFRKEGQNVTLSCEQNLNHDAMYWYRQDPGQGLRLIYYSQIVNDFQKGDIAEGYSVSREKKESFPLTVTSAQKNPTAFYLCASTPDRAVEKLFFGSGTQLSVL.

The chain uses TRBV5-1 and TRBJ1-3, with D possibly being TRBD1 (6 bases). The V end was cut by 4 bases, the J end by 4 bases, with 12 bases between. In germline, CDR1 is SGHRS, CDR2 YFSETQ. The CDR3 sequence is 14 residues long. The CDR3 protein is CASSRTGTGNTIYF. The CDR3 coding sequence is TGCGCCAGCAGCCGAACAGGGACGGGAAACACCATATATTTT.

The V and J genes are TRBV6-6 and TRBJ1-2, with D perhaps TRBD1 (6 bases). The CDR3 covers 12 residues. CDR1 and CDR2 from the germline V gene are MNHNY and SVGAGI (reference sequence). Trimming removed 5 bases from V and 5 bases from J, with 9 bases in between. The DNA for the CDR3 is TGTGCCAGCAGTCCGGACAGTTATGGCTACACCTTC. Amino acid sequence: CASSPDSYGYTF.

The CDR3 nucleotides are TGTGCCAGCAGCTTAGTCTTTTGGACTAGCGGCACAGATACGCAGTATTTT. Protein product: CASSLVFWTSGTDTQYF. The chain uses TRBV11-3 and TRBJ2-3; TRBD2 matches at 9 bases. The CDR3 length is 17 residues. Germline-derived CDR1 and CDR2 are SGHNT and YENEEA. Germline trimming cut 1 base from V and 1 base from J; bases unmatched to any gene: 6.

The chain joins TRBV18 to TRBJ2-7, with 7 positions matching TRBD1. V lost 3 bases and J lost 4; bases outside the gene matches: 6. The germline V gene encodes CDR1 KGHSH and CDR2 LQKENI. This CDR3 spans 14 amino acids. CDR3 region: CASSPRPTGYEQYF. CDR3 bases: TGTGCCAGCTCACCGAGGCCGACAGGGTACGAGCAGTACTTC.

The rearrangement links TRBV18 to TRBJ2-3; TRBD2 might be the D (5 bases). Germline V CDR1 and CDR2: KGHSH, LQKENI. The V gene lost 2 bases and the J gene lost 5 bases, with 8 bases spanning the gap. CDR3 length: 13 residues. The CDR3 here is CASSPGERDTQYF. CDR3 bases: TGTGCCAGCTCACCAGGGGAGCGAGATACGCAGTATTTT.

The chain recombines TRBV28 with TRBJ1-6; 7 bases are a match to TRBD1. The CDR3 runs 16 residues. With V trimmed by 6 bases and J by 4 bases, 9 bases remained unmatched. Per germline, CDR1 MDHEN and CDR2 SYDVKM. CDR3 nucleotides: TGTGCCAGCAGCAACGGACAGGCGTTTTATAATTCACCCCTCCACTTT. It is translated as CASSNGQAFYNSPLHF.

The chain is built from TRBV11-2 and TRBJ2-7; possibly TRBD2 for D (7 bases). V gave up 5 bases and J gave up 9 bases, with 26 bases separating them. CDR3 length: 16 residues. Per the germline V gene, CDR1 is SGHAT and CDR2 is FQNNGV. CDR3 sequence reads: CASSPDLASGGPVQYF. The CDR3 DNA reads TGTGCCAGCAGCCCCGACTTAGCGTCCGGGGGGCCGGTGCAGTACTTC.

This clone was detected a few times. The rearrangement links TRBV28 to TRBJ1-6, with D maybe TRBD1 (6 bases). The V gene's germline CDR1 is MDHEN and CDR2 SYDVKM. The CDR3 contains 15 residues. Trimming left V 6 bases short and J 8 bases short, with 17 bases between. The CDR3 sequence is CASSPPTGIYSPLHF. The CDR3 region has the DNA TGTGCCAGCAGCCCCCCCACAGGGATCTATTCACCCCTCCACTTT.

CDR3 protein: CASSLAGGGNTGELFF. CDR3 nucleotides: TGTGCCAGCAGCTTAGCGGGCGGGGGCAACACCGGGGAGCTGTTTTTT. V usage is TRBV7-8 and J usage is TRBJ2-2; D perhaps matches TRBD2 (7 bases). The germline V gene encodes CDR1 SGHVS and CDR2 FQNEAQ. The CDR3 is 16 residues long. V was cut by 0 bases and J by 2 bases, with 10 bases left in between.

The chain uses TRBV10-1 and TRBJ1-1; D is unresolved. The CDR3 spans 13 residues. V was shortened by 4 bases and J by 3 bases, with 9 bases between the two germline ends. The germline CDR1 and CDR2 sequences are WNHNN and SYGVQD (reference sequence). The CDR3 region has the DNA TGCGCCAGCAGTGGAGCTCCGGACACTGAAGCTTTCTTT. Translated: CASSGAPDTEAFF.

The rearrangement links TRBV5-1 to TRBJ2-5; D is perhaps TRBD1 (5 bases). The CDR3 runs 14 residues. Per the germline V gene, CDR1 is SGHRS and CDR2 is YFSETQ. Trimming pared 2 bases from V and 1 base from J, leaving 9 bases between. Here the CDR3 reads CASSLLTAQETQYF. The CDR3 region has the DNA TGCGCCAGCAGCTTACTGACAGCCCAAGAGACCCAGTACTTC.

The chain carries TRBV6-5 and TRBJ2-7; D is perhaps TRBD2 (7 bases). CDR3 length: 13 residues. V gave up 6 bases and J gave up 2 bases, with 11 bases separating them. The germline V gene has CDR1 MNHEY and CDR2 SVGAGI. CDR3 coding DNA: TGTGCCAGCAGGGGGGGGCAGACCTACGAGCAGTACTTC. Residues: CASRGGQTYEQYF.

The gene calls are TRBV5-1 and TRBJ1-2, with a tentative D call TRBD1 (5 bases). V lost 1 base and J 8 bases, leaving 9 bases between the germline ends. Germline V gene sequence: CDR1 SGHRS, CDR2 YFSETQ. The CDR3 loop spans 12 amino acids. CDR3 DNA: TGCGCCAGCAGCTTGTGGGGGGACGGCTACACCTTC. It codes for CASSLWGDGYTF.

The rearrangement links TRBV28 to TRBJ1-4; possibly TRBD1 for D (5 bases). The germline gives CDR1 MDHEN, CDR2 SYDVKM. The CDR3 covers 15 residues. V was cut by 7 bases and J by 5 bases, with 17 bases left in between. CDR3 sequence: CASNVGGNRNEKLFF. CDR3 coding DNA: TGTGCCAGCAACGTCGGGGGGAACAGGAATGAAAAACTGTTTTTT.

The sample holds one count of this clone. This chain joins TRBV7-2 and TRBJ1-1, with D hard to call. The CDR3 sequence is 12 residues long. Germline V CDR1 and CDR2: SGHTA, FQGNSA. V lost 4 bases and J lost 4, with 7 bases in between. This chain's CDR3 is CASSYFGTEAFF. The CDR3 DNA reads as TGTGCCAGCAGCTACTTCGGCACTGAAGCTTTCTTT.

Concerning this clone: Additional DNA sequences in this sample encode the identical CDR3. The chain links TRBV5-1 to TRBJ2-7; D is perhaps TRBD1 (6 bases). Looked up from germline, CDR1 is SGHRS and CDR2 is YFSETQ. Between the trimmed V and J ends, which lost 5 bases and 2 bases, there was a span of 11 bases. CDR3 size: 13 residues. The CDR3 sequence is CASSLTGAYEQYF. CDR3 coding DNA: TGCGCCAGCAGTTTGACAGGAGCCTACGAGCAGTACTTC.

In nucleotides, the CDR3 is TGTGCCAGCAGCCAAAATAGTGCGGGCAATCAGCCCCAGCATTTT. Protein product: CASSQNSAGNQPQHF. The rearrangement joins TRBV11-2 to TRBJ1-5; D gene unclear. The V end lost 5 bases, the J end lost 2 bases, and 13 bases lay between the germline ends. This CDR3 is built from 15 residues. The germline CDR1 and CDR2 sequences are SGHAT and FQNNGV. Full variable domain (missing parts from reference TRBV11-2 and TRBJ1-5): EAGVAQSPRYKIIEKRQSVAFWCNPISGHATLYWYQQILGQGPKLLIQFQNNGVVDDSQLPKDRFSAERLKGVDSTLKIQPAKLEDSAVYLCASSQNSAGNQPQHFGDGTRLSIL.

The genes are TRBV4-1 and TRBJ1-6; 10 bases fit TRBD1. CDR3 length: 19 residues. Trimming at V came to 4 bases and at J to 7 bases, leaving 16 bases not matched to a gene. Germline-derived CDR1 and CDR2 are MGHRA and YSYEKL. CDR3 residues: CASSLSGTGAQSLNSPLHF. The CDR3 nucleotides are TGCGCCAGCAGCCTATCCGGGACAGGGGCCCAGTCATTGAATTCACCCCTCCACTTT.

The chain couples TRBV18 to TRBJ1-5, with TRBD1 as a possible D gene (6 bases). This CDR3 spans 14 amino acids. Germline-derived CDR1 and CDR2 are KGHSH and LQKENI. V lost 3 bases, J lost 5 bases, and 11 bases lay in between. DNA of the CDR3: TGTGCCAGCTCACCTTCGGGGGGCCATCAGCCCCAGCATTTT. The encoded protein is CASSPSGGHQPQHF.

The chain has TRBV5-1 and TRBJ2-7, with 7 positions matching TRBD2. V lost 4 bases and J lost 6; bases outside the gene matches: 13. This CDR3 spans 15 amino acids. CDR1 SGHRS and CDR2 YFSETQ come from the germline V gene. CDR3 bases: TGCGCCAGCAGCCCGAGCGAGACTAGCAGGCCCGAGCAGTACTTC. Its translation is CASSPSETSRPEQYF.

The chain recombines TRBV15 with TRBJ2-2; 13 nucleotides line up with TRBD2. V was pared by 0 bases and J by 5 bases, with 9 bases of the junction left unmatched. The CDR3 contains 19 residues. The germline V gene has CDR1 LNHNV and CDR2 YYDKDF (reference sequence). The CDR3 protein is CATSRETTSGGAWTGELFF. The CDR3 DNA sequence: TGTGCCACCAGCAGAGAGACTACTAGCGGGGGGGCCTGGACCGGGGAGCTGTTTTTT.

With respect to this clone: This CDR3 is missing its conserved last phenylalanine or tryptophan, likely due to a read error. The DNA is omitted, as the CDR3 cannot be located on it reliably, and the CDR3 follows TCRdb's listing. This chain uses TRBV3-1 (or the pseudogene TRBV3-2) with TRBJ1-1. Per the germline V gene, CDR1 is LGHDT and CDR2 is YNNKEL (reference sequence). The CDR3 spans 12 residues, counting both ends. CDR3 region: CASSQASGGFFV.

The rearrangement uses TRBV6-6 and TRBJ2-6; TRBD1 aligns across 10 bases. Germline-derived CDR1 and CDR2 are MNHNY and SVGAGI (reference sequence). There are 17 residues in the CDR3. The V gene end was trimmed by 7 bases and the J gene end by 0 bases; junction bases not matched to a gene: 6. This CDR3 reads CASNRQGALSGANVLTF. Written as DNA, the CDR3 is TGTGCCAGCAATCGACAGGGGGCCCTCTCTGGGGCCAACGTCCTGACTTTC.

The rearrangement joins TRBV6-1 to TRBJ2-2; D unclear. V was clipped by 2 bases and J by 2 bases, with 3 bases between them. CDR1 MNHNS and CDR2 SASEGT come from the germline V gene. CDR3 length: 13 residues. As DNA, the CDR3 is TGTGCCAGCAGTGAAACTAACACCGGGGAGCTGTTTTTT. Protein sequence: CASSETNTGELFF.